One and the same sample provided the 2 T cell receptor beta chains below, sequenced in a study of read filtering for tumor transcriptome and immune sequencing. From approximately 430 ng of RNA, a library with molecular barcoded alpha/delta and beta/gamma adaptors was made. A single record per CDR3 protein comes from TCRdb applying MiXCR to the reads. The data show tens of thousands of distinct CDR3 sequences, roughly a fifth seen once. The sequenced material came from a population of CD138-negative cells sorted from bone marrow. All receptors derive from a donor older than 35 with multiple myeloma.

This chain uses TRBV7-9 with TRBJ1-1; D gene ambiguous. This CDR3 is built from 15 residues. Between the trimmed V and J ends, which lost 5 bases and 1 base, there was a span of 14 bases. The germline V gene has CDR1 SEHNR and CDR2 FQNEAQ (reference sequence). CDR3: CASSQTINPNTEAFF. The CDR3 nucleotides read TGTGCCAGCAGCCAAACTATAAACCCGAACACTGAAGCTTTCTTT.

The chain has TRBV7-9 and TRBJ1-4, with TRBD1 identical over 9 bases. Germline loops: CDR1 SEHNR, CDR2 FQNEAQ (reference sequence). The length of the CDR3 is 15 residues. With 5 bases clipped from V and 10 bases from J, the junction kept 11 bases outside the gene matches. The CDR3 here is CASSRAGTGIRKLFF. The DNA for the CDR3 is TGTGCCAGCAGCCGAGCCGGGACAGGGATAAGAAAACTGTTTTTT.